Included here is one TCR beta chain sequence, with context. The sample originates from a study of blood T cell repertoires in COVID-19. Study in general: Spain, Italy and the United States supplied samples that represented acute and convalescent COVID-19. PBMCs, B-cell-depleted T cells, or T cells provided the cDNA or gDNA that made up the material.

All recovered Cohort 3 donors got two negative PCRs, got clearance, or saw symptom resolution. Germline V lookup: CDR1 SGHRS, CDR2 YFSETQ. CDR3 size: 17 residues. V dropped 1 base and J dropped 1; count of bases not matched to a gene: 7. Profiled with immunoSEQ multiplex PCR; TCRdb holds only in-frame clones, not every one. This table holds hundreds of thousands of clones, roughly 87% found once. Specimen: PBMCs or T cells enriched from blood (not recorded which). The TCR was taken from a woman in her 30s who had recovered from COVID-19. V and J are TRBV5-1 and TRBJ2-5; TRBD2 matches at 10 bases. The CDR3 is CASSLRVSGGAQETQYF. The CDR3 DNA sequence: TGCGCCAGCAGCTTGAGGGTCAGCGGGGGGGCCCAAGAGACCCAGTACTTC.